This TCR beta chain was sequenced during a study of blood T cell repertoires in COVID-19. Background on the study: Samples taken during acute and convalescent COVID-19 were collected in the United States, Italy and Spain. PBMCs, B-cell-depleted T cells, or T cells provided the cDNA or gDNA that made up the material.

How the authors handled the data: Cell counts per sample came from amplifying reference gene primers. TCRdb keeps only in-frame clones here, not all; method: immunoSEQ multiplex PCR. The V and J calls and clone size are taken from that table; D and trimming were inferred from the DNA. The sample contains under 200,000 clones, roughly 84% of which appear only once. Trimming cost V 4 bases and J 7 bases; bases outside gene matches: 6. The CDR3 has 16 amino acids. Germline loops: CDR1 LGHNA, CDR2 YNFKEQ. The chain recombines TRBV4-2 with TRBJ2-2; 13 bases are shared with TRBD2. The sequence derives from a man aged 60 to 69 who had recovered from COVID-19. Sample: peripheral blood. Written as DNA, the CDR3 is TGTGCCAGCAGCCCCGGGACTAGCGGGGTTCTCGGGGAGCTGTTTTTT. This sequence encodes CASSPGTSGVLGELFF.